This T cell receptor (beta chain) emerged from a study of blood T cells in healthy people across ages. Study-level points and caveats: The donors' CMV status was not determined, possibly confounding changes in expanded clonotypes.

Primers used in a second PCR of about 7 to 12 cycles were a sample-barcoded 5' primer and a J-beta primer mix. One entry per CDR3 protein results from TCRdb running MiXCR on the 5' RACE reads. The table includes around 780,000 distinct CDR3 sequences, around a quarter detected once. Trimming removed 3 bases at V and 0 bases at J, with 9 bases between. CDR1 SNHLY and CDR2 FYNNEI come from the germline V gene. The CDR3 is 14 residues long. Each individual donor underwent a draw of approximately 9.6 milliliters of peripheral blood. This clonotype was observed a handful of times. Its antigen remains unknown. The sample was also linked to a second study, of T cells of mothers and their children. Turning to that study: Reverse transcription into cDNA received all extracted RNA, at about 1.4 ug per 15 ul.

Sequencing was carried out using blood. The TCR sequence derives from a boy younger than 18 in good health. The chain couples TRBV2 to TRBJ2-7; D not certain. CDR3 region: CASSDRVLSYEQYF. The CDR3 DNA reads TGTGCCAGCAGTGATCGGGTTCTCTCCTACGAGCAGTACTTC.